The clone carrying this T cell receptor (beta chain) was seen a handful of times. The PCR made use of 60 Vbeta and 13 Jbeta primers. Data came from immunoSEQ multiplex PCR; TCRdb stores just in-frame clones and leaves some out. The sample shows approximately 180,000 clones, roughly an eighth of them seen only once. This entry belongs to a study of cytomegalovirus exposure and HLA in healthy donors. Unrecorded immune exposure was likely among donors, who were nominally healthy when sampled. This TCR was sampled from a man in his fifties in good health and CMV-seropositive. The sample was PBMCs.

The CDR3: CASSVGGSYNEQFF. The CDR3 DNA is TGTGCCAGCAGCGTAGGTGGTAGTTACAATGAGCAGTTCTTC. The chain links TRBV9 to TRBJ2-1, with no clear D. The V end was cut by 0 bases, the J end by 4 bases, with 8 bases between. The CDR3 runs 14 residues. Germline V gives CDR1 SGDLS, CDR2 YYNGEE.